This T cell receptor (beta chain) was profiled in a study of blood T cell repertoires in COVID-19. Overall study: The United States, Italy and Spain supplied acute and convalescent COVID-19 samples. T cells, B-cell-depleted T cells, or PBMCs provided the cDNA or gDNA that served as material.

CDR3 length: 15 amino acids. Between the trimmed V and J ends, which lost 1 base and 3 bases, there was a span of 13 bases. Germline V CDR1 and CDR2: MNHEY, SVGAGI. This clone was recorded a few times. Under the authors' procedure: How many nucleated cells were present was estimated from reference gene primer amplification. Produced via immunoSEQ multiplex PCR; TCRdb's table is partial and in-frame only. Clone size and V and J calls were adopted from that table, with D and trimming inferred from the DNA. The data hold over 150,000 clones, with approximately 91% observed a single time. The sequencing input was peripheral blood. J is TRBJ2-7 and V is TRBV6-5; D gene uncertain. This TCR came from a man between 18 and 35 years old with acute or convalescent COVID-19. The CDR3 nucleotides read TGTGCCAGCAGTTACTATGCCCAACCGGGCTACGAGCAGTACTTC. Its translation is CASSYYAQPGYEQYF.